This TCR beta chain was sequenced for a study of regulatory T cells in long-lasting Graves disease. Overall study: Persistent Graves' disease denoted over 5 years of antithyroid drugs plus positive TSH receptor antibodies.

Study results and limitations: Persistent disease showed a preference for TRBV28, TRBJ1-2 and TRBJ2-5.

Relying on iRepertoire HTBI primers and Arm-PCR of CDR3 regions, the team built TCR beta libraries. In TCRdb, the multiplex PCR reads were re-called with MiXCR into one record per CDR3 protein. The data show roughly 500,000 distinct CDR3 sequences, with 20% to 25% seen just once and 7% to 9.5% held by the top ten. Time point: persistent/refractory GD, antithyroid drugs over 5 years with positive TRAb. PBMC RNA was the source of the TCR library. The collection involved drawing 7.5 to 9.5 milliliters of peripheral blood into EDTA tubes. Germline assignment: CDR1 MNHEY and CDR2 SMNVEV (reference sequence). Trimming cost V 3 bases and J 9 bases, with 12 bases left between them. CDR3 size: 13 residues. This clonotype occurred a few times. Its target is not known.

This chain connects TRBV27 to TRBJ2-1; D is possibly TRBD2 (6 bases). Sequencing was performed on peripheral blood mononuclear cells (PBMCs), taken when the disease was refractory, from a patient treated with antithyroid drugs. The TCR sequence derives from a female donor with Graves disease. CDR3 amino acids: CASSLRREREQFF. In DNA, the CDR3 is TGTGCCAGCAGTTTGCGGCGGGAACGTGAGCAGTTCTTC.